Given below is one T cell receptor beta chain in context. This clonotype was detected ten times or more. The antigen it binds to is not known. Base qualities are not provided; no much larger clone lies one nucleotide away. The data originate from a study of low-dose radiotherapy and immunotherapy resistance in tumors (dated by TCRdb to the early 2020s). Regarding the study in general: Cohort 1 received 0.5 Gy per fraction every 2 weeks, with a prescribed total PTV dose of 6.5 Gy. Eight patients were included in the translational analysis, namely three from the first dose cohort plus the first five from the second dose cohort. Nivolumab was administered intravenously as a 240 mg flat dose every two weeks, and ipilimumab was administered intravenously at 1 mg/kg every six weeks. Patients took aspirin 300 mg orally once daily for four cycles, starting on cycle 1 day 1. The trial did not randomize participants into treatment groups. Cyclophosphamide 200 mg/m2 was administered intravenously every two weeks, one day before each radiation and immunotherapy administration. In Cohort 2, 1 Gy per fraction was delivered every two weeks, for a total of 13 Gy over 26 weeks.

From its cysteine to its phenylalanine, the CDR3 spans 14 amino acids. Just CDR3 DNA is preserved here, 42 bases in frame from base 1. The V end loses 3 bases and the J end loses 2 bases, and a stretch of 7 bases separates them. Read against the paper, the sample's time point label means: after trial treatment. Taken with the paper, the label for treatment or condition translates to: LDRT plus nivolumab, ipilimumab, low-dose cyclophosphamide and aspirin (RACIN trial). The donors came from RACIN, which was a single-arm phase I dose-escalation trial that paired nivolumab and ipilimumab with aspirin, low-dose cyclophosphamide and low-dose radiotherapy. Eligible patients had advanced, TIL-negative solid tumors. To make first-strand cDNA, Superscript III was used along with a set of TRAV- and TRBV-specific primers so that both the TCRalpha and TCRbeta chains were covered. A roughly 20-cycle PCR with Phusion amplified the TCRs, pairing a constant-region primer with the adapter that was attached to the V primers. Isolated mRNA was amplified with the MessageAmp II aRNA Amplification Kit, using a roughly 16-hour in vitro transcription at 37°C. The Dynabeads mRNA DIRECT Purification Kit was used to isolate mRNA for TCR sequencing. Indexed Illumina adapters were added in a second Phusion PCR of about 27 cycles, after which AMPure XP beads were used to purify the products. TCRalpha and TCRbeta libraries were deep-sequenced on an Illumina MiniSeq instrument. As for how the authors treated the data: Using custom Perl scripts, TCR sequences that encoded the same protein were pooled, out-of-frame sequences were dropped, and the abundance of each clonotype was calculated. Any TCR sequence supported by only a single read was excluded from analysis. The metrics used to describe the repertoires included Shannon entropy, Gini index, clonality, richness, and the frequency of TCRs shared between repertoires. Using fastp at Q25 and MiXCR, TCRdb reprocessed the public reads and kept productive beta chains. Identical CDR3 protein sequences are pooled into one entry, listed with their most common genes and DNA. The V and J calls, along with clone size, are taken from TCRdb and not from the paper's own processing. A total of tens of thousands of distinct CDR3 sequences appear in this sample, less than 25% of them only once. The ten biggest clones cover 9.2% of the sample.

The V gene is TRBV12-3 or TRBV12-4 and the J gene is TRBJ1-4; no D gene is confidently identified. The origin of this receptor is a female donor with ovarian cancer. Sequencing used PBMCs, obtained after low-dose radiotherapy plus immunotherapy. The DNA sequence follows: TGTGCCAGCAGTTTTTCGGGGACTAATGAAAAACTGTTTTTT. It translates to CASSFSGTNEKLFF.